Presented here are 25 T cell receptor beta chains from one specimen sequenced in a study of human T cells and chemical hapten exposure. TCRdb re-derived calls from the RACE reads in MiXCR, one entry per CDR3 protein. Of 100,000 to 150,000 distinct CDR3 sequences in the sample, around 15% are singletons; the top ten hold around 0.99%. The time point denotes: patch test 1, 2 weeks after DPC sensitization. Treatment reported: therapeutic diphenylcyclopropenone sensitization with weekly scalp DPC. Sequences were derived from whole blood, sampled in connection with sensitization to the hapten diphenylcyclopropenone (DPC). The source is a man aged 18 to 29 with alopecia areata. Some clones in this sample may be carry-over from other donors' samples.

This chain links TRBV7-3 with TRBJ2-1; D uncertain. CDR1 is SGHTA and CDR2 is FQGTGA in the germline V gene. V dropped 0 bases and J dropped 12 bases, with 9 bases sitting between them. The CDR3 runs to 12 residues. The CDR3 nucleotides read TGTGCCAGCAGCTTAACGGGCAGTTCGCAGTTCTTC. Its protein is CASSLTGSSQFF.

The table lists this clonotype with many counts. The chain employs TRBV20-1 and TRBJ2-7; 10 nucleotides line up with TRBD1. This CDR3 region has 15 residues. J was trimmed by 1 base and V by 5 bases; bases with no gene match: 8. Per the germline V gene, CDR1 is DFQATT and CDR2 is SNEGSKA (reference sequence). CDR3 protein: CSALEPGQGSYEQYF. In DNA, the CDR3 is TGCAGTGCTCTAGAACCGGGACAGGGGTCCTACGAGCAGTACTTC.

V usage is TRBV6-5 and J usage is TRBJ2-3; tentatively, D is TRBD2 (5 bases). Germline values: CDR1 MNHEY, CDR2 SVGAGI. The CDR3 totals 12 residues. CDR3 loop: CAARTSTDTQYF. The DNA of the CDR3 is TGTGCGGCTCGGACTAGCACAGATACGCAGTATTTT.

There are a few counts of this clonotype. In DNA, the CDR3 is TGTGCCACCAGTCCCAGAACCTCCTACAATGAGCAGTTCTTC. Protein product: CATSPRTSYNEQFF. The rearrangement joins TRBV24-1 to TRBJ2-1; D is unclear. The CDR3 is made up of 14 amino acids. Between the trimmed V and J ends, which lost 6 bases and 0 bases, there was a span of 8 bases. The V gene's germline CDR1 is KGHDR and CDR2 SFDVKD.

The J gene is TRBJ2-5, the V gene TRBV29-1, with a tentative D call TRBD1 (6 bases). The CDR3 has 15 residues. V was pared by 3 bases and J by 2 bases, with 16 bases between. Germline lookup yields CDR1 SQVTM and CDR2 ANQGSEA. The CDR3 loop reads CSVDNRESWQETQYF. Written as DNA, the CDR3 is TGCAGCGTTGATAACAGGGAATCCTGGCAAGAGACCCAGTACTTC. The whole variable domain, remainder taken from reference TRBV29-1 and TRBJ2-5, is SAVISQKPSRDICQRGTSLTIQCQVDSQVTMMFWYRQQPGQSLTLIATANQGSEATYESGFVIDKFPISRPNLTFSTLTVSNMSPEDSSIYLCSVDNRESWQETQYFGPGTRLLVL.

The chain has TRBV6-2 or TRBV6-3 and TRBJ1-5; no firm D call. The V gene's germline CDR1 is MNHEY and CDR2 SVGEGT. The V end was cut by 4 bases, the J end by 1 base, with 8 bases between. This CDR3 spans 14 amino acids. CDR3 DNA sequence: TGTGCCAGCAGTTTAATACAGAGCAATCAGCCCCAGCATTTT. The encoded protein is CASSLIQSNQPQHF.

Only a few counts were recorded for this clonotype. The J gene is TRBJ1-2, the V gene TRBV12-3 or TRBV12-4; D not certain. The CDR3 is 10 residues long. DNA of the CDR3: TGTGTCGCTGGAGGAGCTGGCTACACCTTC. It yields the protein CVAGGAGYTF.

This clonotype has at least ten counts. The chain combines TRBV20-1 with TRBJ1-4; unclear D gene. Trimming removed 2 bases from V and 5 bases from J, with 6 bases in between. The CDR3 is 12 amino acids. Germline CDR1 DFQATT, CDR2 SNEGSKA (reference sequence). The CDR3 region has the DNA TGCAGTGCTAGACTCGGAAATGAAAAACTGTTTTTT. Its translation: CSARLGNEKLFF.

Ten or more counts support this clonotype. The chain carries TRBV27 and TRBJ2-3; D is perhaps TRBD1 (6 bases). Germline CDR1 is MNHEY and CDR2 is SMNVEV (reference sequence). V was trimmed by 7 bases and J by 7 bases, leaving 15 bases between them. The CDR3 has 13 residues. DNA of the CDR3: TGTGCCAGCAAGGGCAGGGGATCAAATACGCAGTATTTT. The encoded protein is CASKGRGSNTQYF.

This clonotype turned up a few times. The chain couples TRBV27 to TRBJ2-3; D uncertain. The V and J ends lost 2 bases and 2 bases respectively, with 11 bases between them. Germline-derived CDR1 and CDR2 are MNHEY and SMNVEV (reference sequence). CDR3 length: 15 amino acids. The CDR3 sequence is CASSLKAFFTDTQYF. CDR3 DNA sequence: TGTGCCAGCAGTTTAAAGGCTTTTTTCACAGATACGCAGTATTTT.

There are a few counts of this clonotype. The chain is built from TRBV12-3 or TRBV12-4 and TRBJ2-1, with TRBD2 identical over 7 bases. V shed 4 bases, J shed 6 bases, and the junction held 6 bases outside the gene matches. The CDR3 has 14 amino acids. The CDR3 sequence: CASSWDGGINEQFF. The CDR3 region has the DNA TGTGCCAGCAGTTGGGACGGGGGGATCAATGAGCAGTTCTTC.

This clonotype was observed a few times. CDR3: CASSIPKDGPLLSNQPQHF. CDR3 bases: TGTGCCAGCAGCATACCTAAGGACGGACCTCTTCTTAGCAATCAGCCCCAGCATTTT. This chain uses TRBV6-2 or TRBV6-3 with TRBJ1-5, with no clear D. CDR1 and CDR2 (germline): MNHEY, SVGEGT. V lost 6 bases, J lost 0 bases, and 24 bases lay in between. The CDR3 contains 19 residues.

This sequence joins TRBV18 and TRBJ2-7, with D tentatively TRBD2 (6 bases). Trimming left V 2 bases short and J 7 bases short, with 12 bases between. The CDR3 is 13 amino acids. Germline V gives CDR1 KGHSH, CDR2 LQKENI. Here the CDR3 reads CASSPVGGMEQYV. In nucleotides, the CDR3 is TGTGCCAGCTCACCAGTCGGGGGAATGGAGCAGTACGTC.

The chain carries TRBV6-4 and TRBJ2-1; D assignment may be TRBD1 or TRBD2 (6 bases each). Germline CDR1 MRHNA, CDR2 SNTAGT. The V end lost 0 bases, the J end lost 6 bases, and 9 bases lay between the germline ends. The CDR3 spans 14 residues. This chain's CDR3 is CASSDSKGGNEQFF. CDR3 DNA: TGTGCCAGCAGTGACTCGAAGGGGGGCAATGAGCAGTTCTTC.

The table lists this clonotype with many counts. This rearrangement joins TRBV2 to TRBJ1-5; D is possibly TRBD1 (5 bases). This CDR3 comprises 17 residues. The ends were cut back, 6 bases at V and 1 base at J, with 19 bases in the middle. Germline V gene data show CDR1 as SNHLY and CDR2 as FYNNEI. CDR3 nucleotide sequence: TGTGCCAGCAGCCAGGCTTTTGGGCCAGGGAGCAATCAGCCCCAGCATTTT. Protein sequence: CASSQAFGPGSNQPQHF.

This clonotype was observed a handful of times. The chain is built from TRBV20-1 and TRBJ2-1, with 12 bases lining up with TRBD2. The CDR3 covers 13 residues. J was trimmed by 6 bases and V by 6 bases; bases with no gene match: 3. Germline V gene data show CDR1 as DFQATT and CDR2 as SNEGSKA (reference sequence). The CDR3 reads CSATSGGSNEQFF. The DNA for the CDR3 is TGCAGTGCAACTAGCGGGGGGAGCAATGAGCAGTTCTTC.

The rearrangement uses TRBV10-3 and TRBJ2-7; no clear D gene. The CDR3 runs 12 residues. The germline gives CDR1 ENHRY, CDR2 SYGVKD. Deletions cut 3 bases from V and 5 bases from J, with 8 bases between. The CDR3 region has the DNA TGTGCCATCAGTGACGGTGCTGACGAGCAGTACTTC. It specifies CAISDGADEQYF.

The chain joins TRBV15 to TRBJ1-4; D unresolved. V lost 5 bases and J lost 3, with 4 bases in between. The germline CDR1 and CDR2 sequences are LNHNV and YYDKDF (reference sequence). The CDR3 sequence is 12 residues long. CDR3 in amino acids: CATSASNEKLFF. The CDR3 nucleotides are TGTGCCACCAGCGCCTCTAATGAAAAACTGTTTTTT.

The table lists this clonotype with many counts. The CDR3 sequence: CASSCGPGQGVVDTQYF. CDR3 DNA sequence: TGTGCCAGCAGTTGCGGACCGGGACAGGGCGTGGTAGATACGCAGTATTTT. The chain couples TRBV27 to TRBJ2-3; 9 positions agree with TRBD1. Germline values: CDR1 MNHEY, CDR2 SMNVEV (reference sequence). The CDR3 contains 17 residues. After removal of 4 bases from V and 5 bases from J, the junction contained 13 bases not matched to a gene.

This clonotype was observed a handful of times. The chain combines TRBV7-3 with TRBJ1-1; 9 nucleotides agree with TRBD1. V was pared by 2 bases and J by 6 bases, with 7 bases of the junction left unmatched. CDR1 SGHTA and CDR2 FQGTGA come from the germline V gene. This CDR3 region has 15 residues. CDR3 DNA: TGTGCCAGCAGCTTATTGGGGACAGGGAGGTCTGAAGCTTTCTTT. The encoded protein is CASSLLGTGRSEAFF.

This clonotype was counted ten times or more. This rearrangement joins TRBV20-1 to TRBJ1-1; D is unclear. Germline lookup yields CDR1 DFQATT and CDR2 SNEGSKA (reference sequence). Between the trimmed V and J ends, which lost 0 bases and 4 bases, there was a span of 12 bases. CDR3 length: 14 amino acids. This CDR3 reads CSARDSGVSTEAFF. CDR3 nucleotides: TGCAGTGCTAGAGATAGTGGGGTCTCCACTGAAGCTTTCTTT.

This clonotype was found a few times. V gene TRBV18 combines with J gene TRBJ1-1, with 8 bases aligning to TRBD1. Trimming took 3 bases from V and 1 from J; bases not matched to a gene: 4. CDR1 and CDR2 from the germline V gene are KGHSH and LQKENI. The CDR3 loop spans 15 amino acids. Written as DNA, the CDR3 is TGTGCCAGCTCACCTGAACAGGGGGAGAACACTGAAGCTTTCTTT. Amino acid sequence: CASSPEQGENTEAFF.

This clonotype was detected only a few times. V and J are TRBV4-1 and TRBJ1-2; a possible D gene is TRBD1 (5 bases). Germline-derived CDR1 and CDR2 are MGHRA and YSYEKL. The CDR3 has 14 residues. Trimming pared 4 bases from V and 4 bases from J, leaving 13 bases between. The CDR3 region is CASSPYTGLYGYTF. Here the CDR3 DNA reads TGCGCCAGCAGCCCGTATACAGGACTCTATGGCTACACCTTC.

This chain links TRBV4-1 with TRBJ1-1; D remains ambiguous. Trimming cost V 1 base and J 7 bases, with 4 bases left between them. Germline V gene sequence: CDR1 MGHRA, CDR2 YSYEKL. The CDR3 is 11 residues long. In DNA, the CDR3 is TGCGCCAGCAGCCAAGGGAATGAAGCTTTCTTT. It yields the protein CASSQGNEAFF.

This clonotype was seen at least ten times. This chain links TRBV5-4 with TRBJ1-6; D may be TRBD1 (5 bases). From germline, CDR1 is SGHNT and CDR2 YYREEE (reference sequence). Trimming took off 1 base at V and 13 bases at J, with 9 bases between the two ends. The CDR3 is made up of 12 amino acids. CDR3 in DNA: TGTGCCAGCAGCTTGAGGGGAGGCCCCCTCCACTTT. The encoded protein is CASSLRGGPLHF.